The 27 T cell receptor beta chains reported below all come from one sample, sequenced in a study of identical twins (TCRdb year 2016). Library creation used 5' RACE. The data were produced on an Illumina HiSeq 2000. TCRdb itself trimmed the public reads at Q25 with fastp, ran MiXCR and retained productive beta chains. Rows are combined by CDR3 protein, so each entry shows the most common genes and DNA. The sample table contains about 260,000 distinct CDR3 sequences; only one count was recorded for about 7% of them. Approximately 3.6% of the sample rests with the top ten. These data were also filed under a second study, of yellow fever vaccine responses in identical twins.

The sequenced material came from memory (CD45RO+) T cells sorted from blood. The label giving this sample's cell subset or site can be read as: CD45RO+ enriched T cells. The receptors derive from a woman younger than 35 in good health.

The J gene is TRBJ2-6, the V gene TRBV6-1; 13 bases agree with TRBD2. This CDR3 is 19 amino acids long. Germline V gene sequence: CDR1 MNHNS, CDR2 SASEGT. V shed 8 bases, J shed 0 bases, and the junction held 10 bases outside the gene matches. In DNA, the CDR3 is TGTGCCAGCGGCCGACTAGCGGGGGGAAAAAACTCTGGGGCCAACGTCCTGACTTTC. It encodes CASGRLAGGKNSGANVLTF.

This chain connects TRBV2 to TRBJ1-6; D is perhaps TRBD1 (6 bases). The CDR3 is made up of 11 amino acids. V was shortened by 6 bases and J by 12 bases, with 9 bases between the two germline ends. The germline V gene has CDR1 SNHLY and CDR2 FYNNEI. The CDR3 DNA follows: TGTGCCAGCAGGGAACAGGGACCCCTCCACTTT. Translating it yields CASREQGPLHF.

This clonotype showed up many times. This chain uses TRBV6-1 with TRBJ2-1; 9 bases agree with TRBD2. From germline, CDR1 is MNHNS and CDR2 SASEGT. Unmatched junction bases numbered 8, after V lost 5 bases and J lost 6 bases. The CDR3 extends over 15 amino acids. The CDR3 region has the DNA TGTGCCAGCAGTAGACTAGCGGATACCATCAATGAGCAGTTCTTC. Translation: CASSRLADTINEQFF.

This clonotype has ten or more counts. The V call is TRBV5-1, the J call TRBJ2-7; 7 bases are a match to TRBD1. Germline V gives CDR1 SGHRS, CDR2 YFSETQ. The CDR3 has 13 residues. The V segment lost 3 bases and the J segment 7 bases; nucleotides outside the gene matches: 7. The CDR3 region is CASSSDRVKEQYF. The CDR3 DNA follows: TGCGCCAGCAGCTCCGACAGGGTGAAGGAGCAGTACTTC.

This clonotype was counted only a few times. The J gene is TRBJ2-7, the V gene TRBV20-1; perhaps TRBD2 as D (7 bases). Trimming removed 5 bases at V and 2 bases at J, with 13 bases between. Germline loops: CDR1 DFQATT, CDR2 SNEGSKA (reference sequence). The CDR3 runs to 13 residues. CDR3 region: CSAHRGGAYEQYF. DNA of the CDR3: TGCAGTGCTCATAGGGGGGGGGCCTACGAGCAGTACTTC.

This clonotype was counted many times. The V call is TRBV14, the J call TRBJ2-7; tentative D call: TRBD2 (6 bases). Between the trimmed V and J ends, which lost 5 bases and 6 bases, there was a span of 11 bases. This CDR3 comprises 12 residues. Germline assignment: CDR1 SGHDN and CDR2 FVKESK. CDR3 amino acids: CASSGSGVEQYV. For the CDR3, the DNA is TGTGCCAGCAGCGGTTCGGGGGTCGAGCAGTACGTC.

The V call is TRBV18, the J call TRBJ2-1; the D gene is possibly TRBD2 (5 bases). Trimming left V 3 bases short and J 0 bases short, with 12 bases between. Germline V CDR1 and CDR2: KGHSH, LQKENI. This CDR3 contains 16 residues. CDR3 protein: CASSPGGSSSYNEQFF. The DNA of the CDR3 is TGTGCCAGCTCACCCGGCGGGTCGAGCTCCTACAATGAGCAGTTCTTC.

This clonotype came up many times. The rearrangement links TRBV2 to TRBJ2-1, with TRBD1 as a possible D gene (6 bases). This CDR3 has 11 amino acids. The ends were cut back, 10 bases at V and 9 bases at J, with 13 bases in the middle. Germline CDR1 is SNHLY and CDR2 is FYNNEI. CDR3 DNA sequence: TGTGCCAAGGGGGAGAGGCTTGAGCAGTTCTTC. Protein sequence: CAKGERLEQFF.

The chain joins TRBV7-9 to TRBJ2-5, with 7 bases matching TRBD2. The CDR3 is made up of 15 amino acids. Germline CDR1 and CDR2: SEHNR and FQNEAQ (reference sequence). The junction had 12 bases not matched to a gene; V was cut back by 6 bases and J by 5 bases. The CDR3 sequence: CASRPEGGTWETQYF. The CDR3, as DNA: TGTGCCAGCAGACCCGAGGGAGGGACTTGGGAGACCCAGTACTTC.

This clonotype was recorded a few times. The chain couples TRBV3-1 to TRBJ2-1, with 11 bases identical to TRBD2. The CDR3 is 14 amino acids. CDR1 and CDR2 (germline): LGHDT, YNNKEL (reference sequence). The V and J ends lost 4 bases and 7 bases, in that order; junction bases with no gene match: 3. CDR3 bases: TGTGCCAGCAGCCCTTGGACTAGCGGGAATGAGCAGTTCTTC. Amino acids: CASSPWTSGNEQFF.

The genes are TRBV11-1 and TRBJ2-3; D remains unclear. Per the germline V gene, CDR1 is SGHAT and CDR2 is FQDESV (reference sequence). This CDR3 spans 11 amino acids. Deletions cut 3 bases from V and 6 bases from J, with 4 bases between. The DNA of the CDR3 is TGTGCCAGCAGCTTCGAGGATACGCAGTATTTT. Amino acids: CASSFEDTQYF. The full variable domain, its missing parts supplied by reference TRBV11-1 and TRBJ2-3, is EAEVAQSPRYKITEKSQAVAFWCDPISGHATLYWYRQILGQGPELLVQFQDESVVDDSQLPKDRFSAERLKGVDSTLKIQPAELGDSAMYLCASSFEDTQYFGPGTRLTVL.

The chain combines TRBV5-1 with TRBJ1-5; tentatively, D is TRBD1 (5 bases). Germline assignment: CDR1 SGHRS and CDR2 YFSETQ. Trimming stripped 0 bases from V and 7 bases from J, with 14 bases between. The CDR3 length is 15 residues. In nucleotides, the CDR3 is TGCGCCAGCAGCTTGGCCGGGGTGCCAGGGCAGCCCCAGCATTTT. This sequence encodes CASSLAGVPGQPQHF.

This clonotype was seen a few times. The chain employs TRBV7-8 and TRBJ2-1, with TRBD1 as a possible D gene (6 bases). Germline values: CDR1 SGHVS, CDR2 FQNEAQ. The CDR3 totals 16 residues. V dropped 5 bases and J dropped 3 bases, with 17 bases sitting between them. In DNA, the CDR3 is TGTGCCAGCAGCCCCCCGAGACAGGCTGGCTACAATGAGCAGTTCTTC. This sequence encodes CASSPPRQAGYNEQFF.

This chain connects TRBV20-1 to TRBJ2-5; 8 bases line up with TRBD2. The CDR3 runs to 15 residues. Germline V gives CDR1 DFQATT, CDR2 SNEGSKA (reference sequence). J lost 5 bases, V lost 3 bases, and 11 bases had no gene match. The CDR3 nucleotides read TGCAGTGCTAGCCTTACGGGGGGGCTGGAGGAGACCCAGTACTTC. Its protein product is CSASLTGGLEETQYF.

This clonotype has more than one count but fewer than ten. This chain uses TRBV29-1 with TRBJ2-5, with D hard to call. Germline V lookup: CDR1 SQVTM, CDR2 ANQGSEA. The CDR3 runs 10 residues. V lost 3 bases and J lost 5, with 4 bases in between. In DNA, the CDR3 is TGCAGCGTTGATTGGGAGACCCAGTACTTC. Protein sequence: CSVDWETQYF.

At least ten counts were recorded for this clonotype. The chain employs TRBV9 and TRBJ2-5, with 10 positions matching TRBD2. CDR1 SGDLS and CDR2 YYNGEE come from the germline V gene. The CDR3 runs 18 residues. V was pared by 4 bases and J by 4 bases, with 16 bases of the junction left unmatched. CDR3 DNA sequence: TGTGCCAGCAGCTTCAGACCGGGGCTAGCGGGAGAGTCAGAGACCCAGTACTTC. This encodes CASSFRPGLAGESETQYF.

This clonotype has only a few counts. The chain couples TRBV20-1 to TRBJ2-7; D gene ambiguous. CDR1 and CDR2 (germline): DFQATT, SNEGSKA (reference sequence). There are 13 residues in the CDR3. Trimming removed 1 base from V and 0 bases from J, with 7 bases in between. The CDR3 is CSARAPNSYEQYF. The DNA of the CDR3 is TGCAGTGCTAGAGCTCCGAACTCCTACGAGCAGTACTTC.

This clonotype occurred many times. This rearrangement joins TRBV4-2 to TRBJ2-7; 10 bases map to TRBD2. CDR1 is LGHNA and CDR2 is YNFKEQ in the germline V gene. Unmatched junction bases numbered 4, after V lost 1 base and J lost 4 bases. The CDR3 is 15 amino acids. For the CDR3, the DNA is TGTGCCAGCAGCCAAGTCCTAGCGGGAGAGTACGAGCAGTACTTC. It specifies CASSQVLAGEYEQYF.

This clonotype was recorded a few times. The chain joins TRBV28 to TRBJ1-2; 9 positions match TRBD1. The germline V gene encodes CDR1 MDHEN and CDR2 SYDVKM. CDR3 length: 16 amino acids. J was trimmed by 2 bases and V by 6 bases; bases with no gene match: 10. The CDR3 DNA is TGTGCCAGCAGCCCCAGCACCGGGACAGGGAACTATGGCTACACCTTC. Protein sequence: CASSPSTGTGNYGYTF.

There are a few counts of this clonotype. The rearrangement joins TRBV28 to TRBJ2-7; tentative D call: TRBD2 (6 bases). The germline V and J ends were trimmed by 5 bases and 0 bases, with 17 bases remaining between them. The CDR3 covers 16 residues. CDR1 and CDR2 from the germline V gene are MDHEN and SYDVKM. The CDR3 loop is CASSPVVREVSYEQYF. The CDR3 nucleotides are TGTGCCAGCAGTCCCGTCGTAAGGGAGGTCTCCTACGAGCAGTACTTC.

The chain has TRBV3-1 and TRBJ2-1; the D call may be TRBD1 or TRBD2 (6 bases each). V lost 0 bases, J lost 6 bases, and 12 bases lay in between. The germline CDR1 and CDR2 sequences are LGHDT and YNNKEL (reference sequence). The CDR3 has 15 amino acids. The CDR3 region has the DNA TGTGCCAGCAGCCAAGAGTGGGGGGCGGGCAATGAGCAGTTCTTC. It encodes CASSQEWGAGNEQFF.

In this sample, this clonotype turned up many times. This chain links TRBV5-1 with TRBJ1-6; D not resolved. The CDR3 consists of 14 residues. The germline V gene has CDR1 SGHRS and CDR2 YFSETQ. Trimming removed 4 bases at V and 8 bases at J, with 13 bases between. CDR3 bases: TGCGCCAGCAGCGAAAGGCCTGGGGATTCACCCCTCCACTTT. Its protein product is CASSERPGDSPLHF.

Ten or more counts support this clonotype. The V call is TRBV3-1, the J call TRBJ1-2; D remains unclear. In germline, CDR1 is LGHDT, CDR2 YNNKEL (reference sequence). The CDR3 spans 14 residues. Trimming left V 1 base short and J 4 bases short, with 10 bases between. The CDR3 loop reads CASSQGRLFYGYTF. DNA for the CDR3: TGTGCCAGCAGCCAAGGGCGGTTATTCTATGGCTACACCTTC.

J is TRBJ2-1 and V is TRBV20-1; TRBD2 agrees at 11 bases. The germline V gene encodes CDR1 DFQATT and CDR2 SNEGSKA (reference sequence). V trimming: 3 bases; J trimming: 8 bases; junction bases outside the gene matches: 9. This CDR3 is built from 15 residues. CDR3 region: CSARETSGGVHEQFF. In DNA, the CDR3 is TGCAGTGCTAGGGAAACTAGCGGGGGAGTTCATGAGCAGTTCTTC.

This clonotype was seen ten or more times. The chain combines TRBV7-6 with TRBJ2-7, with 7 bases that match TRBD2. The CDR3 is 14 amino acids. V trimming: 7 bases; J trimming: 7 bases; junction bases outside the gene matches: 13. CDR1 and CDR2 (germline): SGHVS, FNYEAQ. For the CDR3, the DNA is TGTGCCAGCAACCCCGGGGGGAGGGAAGGGGAGCAGTACTTC. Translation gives CASNPGGREGEQYF.

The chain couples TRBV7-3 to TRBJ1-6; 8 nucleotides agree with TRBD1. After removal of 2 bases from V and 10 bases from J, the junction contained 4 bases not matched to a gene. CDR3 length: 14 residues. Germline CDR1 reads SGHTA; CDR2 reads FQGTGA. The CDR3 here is CASSLSGGGSPLHF. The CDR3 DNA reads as TGTGCCAGCAGCTTATCAGGGGGCGGGTCACCCCTCCACTTT.

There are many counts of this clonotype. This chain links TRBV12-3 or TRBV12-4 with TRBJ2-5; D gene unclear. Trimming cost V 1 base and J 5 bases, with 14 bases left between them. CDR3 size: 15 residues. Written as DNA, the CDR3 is TGTGCCAGCAGTTTAGGTTCGAAACTAATGGAGACCCAGTACTTC. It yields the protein CASSLGSKLMETQYF.